These 2 T cell receptor beta chains were sequenced from one sample in a study of blood T cell repertoires in COVID-19. The protocol was immunoSEQ multiplex PCR, while the TCRdb copy is restricted to in-frame clones and leaves out a portion. The data show roughly 70,000 clones, 70% to 90% seen once. Sequenced sample: peripheral blood. Source of these receptors: a man between 65 and 85 years old with active or convalescent COVID-19.

The CDR3 reads CASSVELRGGTSTDTQYF. The CDR3 DNA reads TGTGCCAGCAGCGTAGAGTTGAGGGGAGGGACTAGCACAGATACGCAGTATTTT. The rearrangement uses TRBV9 and TRBJ2-3; 7 positions match TRBD2. V lost 0 bases and J lost 0; bases outside the gene matches: 10. The CDR3 has 18 amino acids. Looked up from germline, CDR1 is SGDLS and CDR2 is YYNGEE.

The chain is built from TRBV3-1 (or the pseudogene TRBV3-2) and TRBJ2-2, with 8 bases lining up with TRBD2. This CDR3 has 21 residues. CDR1 and CDR2 (germline): LGHDT, YNNKEL (reference sequence). Germline trimming cut 3 bases from V and 4 bases from J; bases unmatched to any gene: 22. Here the CDR3 reads CASSHSGGAQGFSAFTGELFF. CDR3 coding DNA: TGTGCCAGCAGCCACTCCGGGGGGGCCCAGGGGTTCTCTGCCTTCACCGGGGAGCTGTTTTTT.